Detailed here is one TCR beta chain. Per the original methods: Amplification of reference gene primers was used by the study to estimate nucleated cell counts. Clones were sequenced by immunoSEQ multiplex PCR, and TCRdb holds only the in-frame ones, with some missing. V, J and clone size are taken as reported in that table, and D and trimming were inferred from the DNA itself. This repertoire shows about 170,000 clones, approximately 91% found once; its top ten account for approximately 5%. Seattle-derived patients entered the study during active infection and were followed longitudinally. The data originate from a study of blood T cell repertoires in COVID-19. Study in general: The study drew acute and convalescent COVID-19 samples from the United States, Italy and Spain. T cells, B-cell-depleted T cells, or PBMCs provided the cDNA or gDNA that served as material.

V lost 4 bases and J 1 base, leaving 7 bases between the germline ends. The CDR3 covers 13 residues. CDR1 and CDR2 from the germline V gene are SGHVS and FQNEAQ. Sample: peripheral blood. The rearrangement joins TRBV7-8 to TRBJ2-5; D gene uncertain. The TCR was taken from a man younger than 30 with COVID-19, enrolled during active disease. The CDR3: CASSSRVQETQYF. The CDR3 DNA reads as TGTGCCAGCAGCTCTCGGGTCCAAGAGACCCAGTACTTC.